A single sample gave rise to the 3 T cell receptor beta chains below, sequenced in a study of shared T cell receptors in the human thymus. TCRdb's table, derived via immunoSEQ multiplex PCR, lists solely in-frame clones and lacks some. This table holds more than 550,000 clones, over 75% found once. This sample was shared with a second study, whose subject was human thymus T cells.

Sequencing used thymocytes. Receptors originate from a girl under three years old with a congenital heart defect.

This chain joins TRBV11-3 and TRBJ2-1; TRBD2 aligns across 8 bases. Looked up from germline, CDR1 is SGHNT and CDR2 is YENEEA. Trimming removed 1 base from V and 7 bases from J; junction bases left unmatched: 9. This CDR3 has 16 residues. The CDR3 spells CASSLGFSGVQNEQFF. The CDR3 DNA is TGTGCCAGCAGCTTAGGATTTAGCGGGGTGCAGAATGAGCAGTTCTTC.

CDR3 sequence: CASSPTGYGYTF. CDR3 in DNA: TGTGCCAGCAGCCCGACGGGATATGGCTACACCTTC. V gene TRBV7-2 combines with J gene TRBJ1-2, with unresolved D. The CDR3 sequence is 12 residues long. Trimming removed 5 bases from V and 5 bases from J, with 9 bases in between. The germline gives CDR1 SGHTA, CDR2 FQGNSA.

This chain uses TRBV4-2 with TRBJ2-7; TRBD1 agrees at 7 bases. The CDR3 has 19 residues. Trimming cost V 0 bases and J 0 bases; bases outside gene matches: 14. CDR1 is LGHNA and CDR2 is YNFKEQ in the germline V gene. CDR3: CASSQERADGTAFSYEQYF. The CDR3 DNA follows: TGTGCCAGCAGCCAAGAAAGAGCAGACGGGACAGCCTTCTCCTACGAGCAGTACTTC.